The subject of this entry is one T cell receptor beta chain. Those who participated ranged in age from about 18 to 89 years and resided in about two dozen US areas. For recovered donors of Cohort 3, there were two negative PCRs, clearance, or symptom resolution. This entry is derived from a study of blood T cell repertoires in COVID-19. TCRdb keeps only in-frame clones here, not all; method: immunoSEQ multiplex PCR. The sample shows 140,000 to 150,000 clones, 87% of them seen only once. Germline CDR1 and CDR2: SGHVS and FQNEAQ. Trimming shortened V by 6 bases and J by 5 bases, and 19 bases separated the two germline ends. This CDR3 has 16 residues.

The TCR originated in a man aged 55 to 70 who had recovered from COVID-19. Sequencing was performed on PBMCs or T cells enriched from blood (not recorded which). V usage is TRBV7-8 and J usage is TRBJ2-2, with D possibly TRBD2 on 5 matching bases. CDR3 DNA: TGTGCCAGCAGTCCCAGGAGCGGCACCCTGACCGGGGAGCTGTTTTTT. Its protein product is CASSPRSGTLTGELFF.